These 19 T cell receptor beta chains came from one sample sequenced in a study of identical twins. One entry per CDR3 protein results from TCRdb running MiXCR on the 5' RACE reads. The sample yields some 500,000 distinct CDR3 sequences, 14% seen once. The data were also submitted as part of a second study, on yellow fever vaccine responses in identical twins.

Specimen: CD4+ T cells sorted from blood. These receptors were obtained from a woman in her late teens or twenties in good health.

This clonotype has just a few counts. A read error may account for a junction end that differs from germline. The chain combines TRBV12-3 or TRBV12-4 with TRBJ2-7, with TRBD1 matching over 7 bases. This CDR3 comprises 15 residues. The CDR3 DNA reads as TGTGCCAGCAGCTCCAGGGGGTCGACGGCCTACGAGCGGTACTTC. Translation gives CASSSRGSTAYERYF.

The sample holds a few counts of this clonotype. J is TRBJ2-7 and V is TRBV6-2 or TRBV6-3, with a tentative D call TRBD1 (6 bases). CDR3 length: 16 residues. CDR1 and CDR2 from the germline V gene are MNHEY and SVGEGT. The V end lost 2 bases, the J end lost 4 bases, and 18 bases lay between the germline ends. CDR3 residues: CASSYGVWDKPYEQYF. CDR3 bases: TGTGCCAGCAGTTACGGTGTTTGGGACAAACCATACGAGCAGTACTTC.

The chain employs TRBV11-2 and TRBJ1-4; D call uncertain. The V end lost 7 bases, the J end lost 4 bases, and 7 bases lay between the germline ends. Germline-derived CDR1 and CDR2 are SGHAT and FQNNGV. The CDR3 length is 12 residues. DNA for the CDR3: TGTGCCAGCAAGAGTGTTAATGAAAAACTGTTTTTT. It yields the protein CASKSVNEKLFF.

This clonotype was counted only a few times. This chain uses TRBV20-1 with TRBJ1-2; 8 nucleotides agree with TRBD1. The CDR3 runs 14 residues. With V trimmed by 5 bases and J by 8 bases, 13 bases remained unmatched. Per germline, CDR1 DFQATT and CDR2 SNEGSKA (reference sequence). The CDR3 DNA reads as TGCAGTGCTGGCGCCGGACAGGGCGGGCAAGGCTACACCTTC. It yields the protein CSAGAGQGGQGYTF.

The CDR3 DNA sequence: TGTGCCAGCAGTAAGGACATCTACTACGAGCAGTACTTC. It encodes CASSKDIYYEQYF. This chain uses TRBV5-6 with TRBJ2-7; a weak D match, TRBD1 (5 bases). Trimming pared 5 bases from V and 3 bases from J, leaving 12 bases between. The CDR3 is made up of 13 amino acids. Germline V gene data show CDR1 as SGHDT and CDR2 as YYEEEE.

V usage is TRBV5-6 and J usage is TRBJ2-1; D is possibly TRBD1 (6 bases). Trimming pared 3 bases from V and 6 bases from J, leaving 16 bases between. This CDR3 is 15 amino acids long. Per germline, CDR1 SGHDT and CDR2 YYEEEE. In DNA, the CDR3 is TGTGCCAGCAGCTCCCGCCGCCGAGGGGGCAATGAGCAGTTCTTC. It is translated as CASSSRRRGGNEQFF.

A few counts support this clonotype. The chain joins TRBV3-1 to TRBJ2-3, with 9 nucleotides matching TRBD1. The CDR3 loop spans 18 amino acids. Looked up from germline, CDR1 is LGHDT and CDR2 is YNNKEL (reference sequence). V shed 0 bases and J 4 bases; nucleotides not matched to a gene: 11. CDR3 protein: CASSQDFRTGESPDTQYF. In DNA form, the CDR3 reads TGTGCCAGCAGCCAAGATTTCCGGACAGGGGAGTCCCCAGATACGCAGTATTTT.

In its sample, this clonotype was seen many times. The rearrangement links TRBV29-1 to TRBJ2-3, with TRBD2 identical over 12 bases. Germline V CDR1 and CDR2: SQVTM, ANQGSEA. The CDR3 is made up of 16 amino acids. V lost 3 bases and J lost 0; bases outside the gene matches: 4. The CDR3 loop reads CSVELAGGRSTDTQYF. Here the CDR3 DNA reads TGCAGCGTTGAGCTAGCGGGGGGGCGAAGCACAGATACGCAGTATTTT.

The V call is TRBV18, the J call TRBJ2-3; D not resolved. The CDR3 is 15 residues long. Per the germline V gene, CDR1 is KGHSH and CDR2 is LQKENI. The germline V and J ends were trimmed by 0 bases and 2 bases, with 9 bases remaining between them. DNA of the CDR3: TGTGCCAGCTCACCACCTTCCTTATACACAGATACGCAGTATTTT. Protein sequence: CASSPPSLYTDTQYF.

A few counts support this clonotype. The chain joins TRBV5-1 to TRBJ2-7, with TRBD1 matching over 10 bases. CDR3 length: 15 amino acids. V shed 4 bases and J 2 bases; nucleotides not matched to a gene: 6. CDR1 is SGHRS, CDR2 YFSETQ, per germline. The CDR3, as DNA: TGCGCCAGCAGCGATTGGGACAGGGGCACCTACGAGCAGTACTTC. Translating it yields CASSDWDRGTYEQYF.

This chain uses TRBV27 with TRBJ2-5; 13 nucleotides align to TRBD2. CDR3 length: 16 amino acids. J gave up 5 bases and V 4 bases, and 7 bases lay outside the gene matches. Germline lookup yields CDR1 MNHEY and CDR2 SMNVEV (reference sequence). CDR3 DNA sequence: TGTGCCAGCAGTTCCCGGACTAGCGGGAGTTGGGAGACCCAGTACTTC. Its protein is CASSSRTSGSWETQYF.

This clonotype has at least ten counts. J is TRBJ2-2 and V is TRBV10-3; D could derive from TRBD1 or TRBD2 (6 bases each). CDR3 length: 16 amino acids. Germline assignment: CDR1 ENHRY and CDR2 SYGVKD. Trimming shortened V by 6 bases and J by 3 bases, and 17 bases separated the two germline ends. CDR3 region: CAIRKGGSRDTGELFF. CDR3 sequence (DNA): TGTGCCATCAGGAAAGGGGGGTCGCGGGACACCGGGGAGCTGTTTTTT.

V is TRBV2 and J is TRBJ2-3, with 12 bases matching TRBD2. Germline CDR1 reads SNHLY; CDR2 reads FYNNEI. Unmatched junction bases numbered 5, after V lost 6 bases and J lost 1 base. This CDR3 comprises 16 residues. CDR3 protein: CASSPGTSGRTDTQYF. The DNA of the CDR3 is TGTGCCAGCAGCCCTGGGACTAGCGGGCGCACAGATACGCAGTATTTT.

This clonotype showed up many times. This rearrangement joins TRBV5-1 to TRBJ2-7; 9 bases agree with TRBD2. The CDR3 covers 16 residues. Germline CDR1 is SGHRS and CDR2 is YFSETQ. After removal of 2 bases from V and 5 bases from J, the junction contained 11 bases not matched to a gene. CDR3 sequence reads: CASSFLGLARDDEQYF. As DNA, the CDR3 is TGCGCCAGCAGCTTCCTGGGACTAGCAAGGGACGACGAGCAGTACTTC. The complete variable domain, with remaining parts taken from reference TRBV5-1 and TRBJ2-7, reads KAGVTQTPRYLIKTRGQQVTLSCSPISGHRSVSWYQQTPGQGLQFLFEYFSETQRNKGNFPGRFSGRQFSNSRSEMNVSTLELGDSALYLCASSFLGLARDDEQYFGPGTRLTVT.

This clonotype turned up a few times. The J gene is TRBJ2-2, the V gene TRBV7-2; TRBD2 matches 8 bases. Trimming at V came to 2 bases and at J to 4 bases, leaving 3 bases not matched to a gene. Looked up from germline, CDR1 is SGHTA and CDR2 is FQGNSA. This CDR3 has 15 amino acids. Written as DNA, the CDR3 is TGTGCCAGCAGCTTACTAGCGGGTGCCACCGGGGAGCTGTTTTTT. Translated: CASSLLAGATGELFF.

CDR3 sequence (DNA): TGTGCCAGCAGCCCCCGGGGCTTGAGCTCCTACAATGAGCAGTTCTTC. Encoded protein: CASSPRGLSSYNEQFF. The chain has TRBV4-2 and TRBJ2-1; the D call may be TRBD1 or TRBD2 (5 bases each). Germline V gene lookup returns CDR1 LGHNA and CDR2 YNFKEQ. V was trimmed by 4 bases and J by 0 bases, leaving 13 bases between them. The CDR3 contains 16 residues.

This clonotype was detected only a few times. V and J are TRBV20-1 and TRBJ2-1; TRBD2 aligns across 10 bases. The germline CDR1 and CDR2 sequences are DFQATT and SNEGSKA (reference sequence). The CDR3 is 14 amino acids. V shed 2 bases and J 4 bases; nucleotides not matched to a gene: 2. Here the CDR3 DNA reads TGCAGTGCTAGACCTAGCGGGAGATACAATGAGCAGTTCTTC. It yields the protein CSARPSGRYNEQFF.

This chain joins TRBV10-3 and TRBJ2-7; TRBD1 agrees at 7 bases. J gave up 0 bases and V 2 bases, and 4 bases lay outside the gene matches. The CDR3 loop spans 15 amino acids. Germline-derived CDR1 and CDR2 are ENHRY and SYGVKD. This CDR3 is CAISEDRVGSYEQYF. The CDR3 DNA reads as TGTGCCATCAGTGAGGACAGGGTTGGCTCCTACGAGCAGTACTTC.

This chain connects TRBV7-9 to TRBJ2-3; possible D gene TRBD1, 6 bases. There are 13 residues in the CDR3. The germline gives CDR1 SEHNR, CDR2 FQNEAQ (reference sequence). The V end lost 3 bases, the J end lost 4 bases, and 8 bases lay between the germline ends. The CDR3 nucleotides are TGTGCCAGCAGCTTGGGACAAGCAGATACGCAGTATTTT. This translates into CASSLGQADTQYF. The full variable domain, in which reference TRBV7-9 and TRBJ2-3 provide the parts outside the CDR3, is DTGVSQNPRHKITKRGQNVTFRCDPISEHNRLYWYRQTLGQGPEFLTYFQNEAQLEKSRLLSDRFSAERPKGSFSTLEIQRTEQGDSAMYLCASSLGQADTQYFGPGTRLTVL.